This TCR beta chain was retrieved from a study of blood T cell repertoires in COVID-19. The overall study: Sample material is recorded as cDNA or gDNA derived from T cells, B-cell-depleted T cells, or PBMCs.

Assay: immunoSEQ multiplex PCR; the TCRdb copy retains only in-frame clones and omits some. The sample carries some 99,000 clones, around three quarters recorded once. Germline values: CDR1 MNHEY, CDR2 SVGAGI. The ends lost 6 bases at V and 3 bases at J; junction bases unmatched: 4. The CDR3 runs to 13 residues. This clonotype was sampled from a human donor in a cohort sampled during active or convalescent COVID-19. This chain links TRBV6-5 with TRBJ1-2; 7 bases fit TRBD1. Sequenced: peripheral blood. Here the CDR3 reads CASRRQGYYGYTF. The DNA of the CDR3 is TGTGCCAGCAGGCGACAGGGCTACTATGGCTACACCTTC.